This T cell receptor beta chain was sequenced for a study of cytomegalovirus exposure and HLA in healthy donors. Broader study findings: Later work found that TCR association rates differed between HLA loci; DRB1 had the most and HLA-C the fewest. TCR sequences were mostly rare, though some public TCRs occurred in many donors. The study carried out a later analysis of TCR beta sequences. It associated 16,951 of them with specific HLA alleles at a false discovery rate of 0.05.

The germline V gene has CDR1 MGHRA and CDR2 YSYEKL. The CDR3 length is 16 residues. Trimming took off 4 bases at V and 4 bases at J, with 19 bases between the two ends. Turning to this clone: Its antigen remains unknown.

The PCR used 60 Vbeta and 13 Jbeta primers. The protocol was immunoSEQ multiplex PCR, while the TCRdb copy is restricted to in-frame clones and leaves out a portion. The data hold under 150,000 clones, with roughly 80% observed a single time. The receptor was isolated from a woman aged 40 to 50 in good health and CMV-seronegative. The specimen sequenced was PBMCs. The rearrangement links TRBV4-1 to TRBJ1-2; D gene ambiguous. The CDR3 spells CASSPGSQATVYGYTF. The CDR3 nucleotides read TGCGCCAGCAGCCCAGGCTCCCAGGCAACTGTCTATGGCTACACCTTC.